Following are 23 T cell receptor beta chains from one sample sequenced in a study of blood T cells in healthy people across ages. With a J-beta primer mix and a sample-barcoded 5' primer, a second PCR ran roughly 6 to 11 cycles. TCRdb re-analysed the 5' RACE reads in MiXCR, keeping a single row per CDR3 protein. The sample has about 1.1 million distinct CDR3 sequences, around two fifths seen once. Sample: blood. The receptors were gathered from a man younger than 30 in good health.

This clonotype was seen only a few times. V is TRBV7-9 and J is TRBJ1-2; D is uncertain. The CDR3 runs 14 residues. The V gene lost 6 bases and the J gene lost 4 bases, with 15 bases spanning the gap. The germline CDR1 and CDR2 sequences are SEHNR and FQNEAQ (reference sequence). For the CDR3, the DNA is TGTGCCAGCAGAAATACCGCGGCTAGCTATGGCTACACCTTC. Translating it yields CASRNTAASYGYTF.

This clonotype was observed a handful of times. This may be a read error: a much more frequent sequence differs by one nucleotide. CDR3 in amino acids: CASSGGNERFF. The CDR3 bases are TGTGCCAGCAGTGGGGGCAATGAGCGGTTCTTC. The chain combines TRBV25-1 with TRBJ2-1; a possible D gene is TRBD1 (5 bases). CDR1 is MGHDK and CDR2 is SYGVNS in the germline V gene. The CDR3 loop spans 11 amino acids.

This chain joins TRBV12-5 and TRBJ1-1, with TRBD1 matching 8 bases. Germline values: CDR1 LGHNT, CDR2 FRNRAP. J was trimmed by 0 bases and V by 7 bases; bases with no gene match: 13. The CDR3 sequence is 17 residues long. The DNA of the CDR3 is TGTGCTAGTGCCCGACAGGGGAGTTGGCCAATGAACACTGAAGCTTTCTTT. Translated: CASARQGSWPMNTEAFF.

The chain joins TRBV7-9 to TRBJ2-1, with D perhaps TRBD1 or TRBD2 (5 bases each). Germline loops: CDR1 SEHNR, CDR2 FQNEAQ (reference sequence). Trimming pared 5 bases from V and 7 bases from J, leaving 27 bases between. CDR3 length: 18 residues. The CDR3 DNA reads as TGTGCCAGCAGCGGACAAAAGCACCGGGACGGCGAGGGGAATGAGCAGTTCTTC. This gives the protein CASSGQKHRDGEGNEQFF.

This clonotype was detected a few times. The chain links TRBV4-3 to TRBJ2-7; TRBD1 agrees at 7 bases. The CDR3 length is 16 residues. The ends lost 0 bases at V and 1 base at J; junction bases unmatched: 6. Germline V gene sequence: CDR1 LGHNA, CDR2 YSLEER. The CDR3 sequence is CASSQDLPGGSYEQYF. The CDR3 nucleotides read TGCGCCAGCAGCCAAGATCTCCCAGGGGGATCCTACGAGCAGTACTTC.

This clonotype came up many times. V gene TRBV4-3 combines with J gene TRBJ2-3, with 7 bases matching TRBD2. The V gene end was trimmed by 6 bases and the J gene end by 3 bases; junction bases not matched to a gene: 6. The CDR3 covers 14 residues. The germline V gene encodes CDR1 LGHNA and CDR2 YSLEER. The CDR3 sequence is CASSIKRGTDTQYF. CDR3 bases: TGCGCCAGCAGTATCAAGCGGGGTACAGATACGCAGTATTTT.

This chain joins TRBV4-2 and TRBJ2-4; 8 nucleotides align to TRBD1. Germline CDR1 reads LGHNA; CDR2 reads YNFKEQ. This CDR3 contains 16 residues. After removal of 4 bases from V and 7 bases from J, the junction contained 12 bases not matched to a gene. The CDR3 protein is CASSPAGGTGMNIQYF. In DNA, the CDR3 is TGTGCCAGCAGCCCAGCCGGTGGGACAGGAATGAACATTCAGTACTTC.

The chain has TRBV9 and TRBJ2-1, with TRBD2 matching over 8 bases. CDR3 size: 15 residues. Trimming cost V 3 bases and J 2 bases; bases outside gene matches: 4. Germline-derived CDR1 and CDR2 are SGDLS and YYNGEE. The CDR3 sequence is CASSGDSGTYNEQFF. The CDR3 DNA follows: TGTGCCAGCAGCGGAGATAGCGGGACCTACAATGAGCAGTTCTTC.

The CDR3 here is CASSLWTSSSDTQYF. In DNA, the CDR3 is TGTGCCAGCAGCTTATGGACTAGTAGTTCAGATACGCAGTATTTT. The chain links TRBV7-2 to TRBJ2-3; TRBD2 matches 7 bases. Germline V CDR1 and CDR2: SGHTA, FQGNSA. The trim removed 2 bases at V and 4 bases at J, leaving 6 bases unmatched. The CDR3 consists of 15 residues. Combining the CDR3 with reference TRBV7-2 and TRBJ2-3 gives the whole variable domain GAGVSQSPSNKVTEKGKDVELRCDPISGHTALYWYRQSLGQGLEFLIYFQGNSAPDKSGLPSDRFSAERTGGSVSTLTIQRTQQEDSAVYLCASSLWTSSSDTQYFGPGTRLTVL.

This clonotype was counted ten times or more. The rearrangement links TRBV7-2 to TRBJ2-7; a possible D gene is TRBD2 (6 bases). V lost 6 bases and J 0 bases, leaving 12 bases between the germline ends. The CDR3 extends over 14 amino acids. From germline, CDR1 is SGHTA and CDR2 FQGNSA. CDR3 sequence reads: CASSYLGGSYEQYF. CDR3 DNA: TGTGCCAGCAGTTACCTGGGGGGCTCCTACGAGCAGTACTTC.

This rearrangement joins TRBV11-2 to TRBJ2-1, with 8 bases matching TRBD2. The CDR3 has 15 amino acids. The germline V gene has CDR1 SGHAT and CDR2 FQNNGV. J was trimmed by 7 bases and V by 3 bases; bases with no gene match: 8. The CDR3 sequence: CASSFAAGGRNEQFF. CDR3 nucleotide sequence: TGTGCCAGCAGCTTCGCGGCGGGGGGTAGGAATGAGCAGTTCTTC.

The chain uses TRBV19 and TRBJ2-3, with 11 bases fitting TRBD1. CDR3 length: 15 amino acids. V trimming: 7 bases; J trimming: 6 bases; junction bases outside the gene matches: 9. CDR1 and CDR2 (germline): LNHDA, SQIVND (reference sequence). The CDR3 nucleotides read TGTGCCAGTAACGGGGACAGGGGGATTACGGATACGCAGTATTTT. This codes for CASNGDRGITDTQYF. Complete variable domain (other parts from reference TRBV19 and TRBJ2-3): DGGITQSPKYLFRKEGQNVTLSCEQNLNHDAMYWYRQDPGQGLRLIYYSQIVNDFQKGDIAEGYSVSREKKESFPLTVTSAQKNPTAFYLCASNGDRGITDTQYFGPGTRLTVL.

DNA for the CDR3: TGTGCCATCAGTGTTGACACCCACACCGGGGAGCTGTTTTTT. Translation: CAISVDTHTGELFF. The chain carries TRBV10-3 and TRBJ2-2; D unclear. This CDR3 comprises 14 residues. The ends were cut back, 4 bases at V and 3 bases at J, with 9 bases in the middle. Germline lookup yields CDR1 ENHRY and CDR2 SYGVKD.

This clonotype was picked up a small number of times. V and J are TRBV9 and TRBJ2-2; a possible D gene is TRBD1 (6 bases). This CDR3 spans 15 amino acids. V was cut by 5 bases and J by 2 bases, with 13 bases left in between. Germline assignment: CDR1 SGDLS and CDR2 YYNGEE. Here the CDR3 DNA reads TGTGCCAGCAGGTGGACAGATTCCAACACCGGGGAGCTGTTTTTT. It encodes CASRWTDSNTGELFF.

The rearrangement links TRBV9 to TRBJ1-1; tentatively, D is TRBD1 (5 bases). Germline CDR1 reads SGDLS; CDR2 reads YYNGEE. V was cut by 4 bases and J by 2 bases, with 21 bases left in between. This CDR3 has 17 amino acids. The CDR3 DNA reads TGTGCCAGCAGCTCCCGCTCGGGGCGCAACCTTAACACTGAAGCTTTCTTT. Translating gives CASSSRSGRNLNTEAFF.

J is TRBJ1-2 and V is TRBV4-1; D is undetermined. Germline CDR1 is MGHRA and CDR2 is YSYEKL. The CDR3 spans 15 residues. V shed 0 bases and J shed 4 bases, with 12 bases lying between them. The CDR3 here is CASSQEGPGGYGYTF. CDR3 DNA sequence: TGCGCCAGCAGCCAAGAGGGCCCGGGTGGCTATGGCTACACCTTC.

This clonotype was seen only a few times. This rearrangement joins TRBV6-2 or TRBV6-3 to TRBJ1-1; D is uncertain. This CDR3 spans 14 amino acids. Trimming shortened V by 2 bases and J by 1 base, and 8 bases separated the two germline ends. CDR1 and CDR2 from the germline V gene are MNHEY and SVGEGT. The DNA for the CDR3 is TGTGCCAGCAGTTACAGGGAAAAGAACACTGAAGCTTTCTTT. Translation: CASSYREKNTEAFF.

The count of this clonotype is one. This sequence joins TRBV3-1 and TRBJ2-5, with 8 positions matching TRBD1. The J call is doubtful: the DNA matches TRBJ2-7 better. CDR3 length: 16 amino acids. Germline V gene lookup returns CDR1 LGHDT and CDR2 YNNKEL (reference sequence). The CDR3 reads CASSRMPTGQGYEQYF. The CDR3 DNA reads TGTGCCAGCAGCCGAATGCCTACCGGACAGGGATACGAGCAGTACTTC.

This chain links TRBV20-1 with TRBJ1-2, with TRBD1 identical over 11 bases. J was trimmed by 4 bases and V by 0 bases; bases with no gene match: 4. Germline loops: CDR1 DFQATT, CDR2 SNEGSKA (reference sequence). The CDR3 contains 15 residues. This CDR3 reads CSARDRDRGGYGYTF. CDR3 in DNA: TGCAGTGCTAGAGATAGGGACAGGGGGGGCTATGGCTACACCTTC.

CDR3 in DNA: TGTGCCAGCACCTCCTACGGACAGCCTTACAATGAGCAGTTCTTC. Protein: CASTSYGQPYNEQFF. The chain carries TRBV7-2 and TRBJ2-1; tentative D call: TRBD1 (6 bases). Trimming took off 7 bases at V and 4 bases at J, with 17 bases between the two ends. The CDR3 loop spans 15 amino acids. The V gene's germline CDR1 is SGHTA and CDR2 FQGNSA. The whole variable domain, filled in from reference TRBV7-2 and TRBJ2-1, reads GAGVSQSPSNKVTEKGKDVELRCDPISGHTALYWYRQSLGQGLEFLIYFQGNSAPDKSGLPSDRFSAERTGGSVSTLTIQRTQQEDSAVYLCASTSYGQPYNEQFFGPGTRLTVL.

The CDR3: CASSSQAGGPMEEFF. In DNA, the CDR3 is TGTGCCAGCAGTTCCCAAGCGGGGGGACCAATGGAGGAGTTCTTC. V is TRBV28 and J is TRBJ2-1; 9 bases are shared with TRBD2. Looked up from germline, CDR1 is MDHEN and CDR2 is SYDVKM. V gave up 4 bases and J gave up 14 bases; unmatched junction bases: 15. CDR3 length: 15 amino acids.

The CDR3 sequence: CAISESKGGARNQPQHF. DNA for the CDR3: TGTGCCATCAGTGAGTCAAAGGGAGGCGCGCGCAATCAGCCCCAGCATTTT. V is TRBV10-3 and J is TRBJ1-5; D is ambiguous. Trimming stripped 0 bases from V and 2 bases from J, with 14 bases between. CDR3 length equals 17 residues. Germline lookup yields CDR1 ENHRY and CDR2 SYGVKD.

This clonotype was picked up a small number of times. CDR3: CAISEPTGQIQETQYF. In DNA form, the CDR3 reads TGTGCCATCAGTGAGCCTACGGGACAGATACAAGAGACCCAGTACTTC. This chain uses TRBV10-3 with TRBJ2-5, with 7 bases matching TRBD1. Looked up from germline, CDR1 is ENHRY and CDR2 is SYGVKD. J gave up 2 bases and V 2 bases, and 8 bases lay outside the gene matches. The CDR3 consists of 16 residues.